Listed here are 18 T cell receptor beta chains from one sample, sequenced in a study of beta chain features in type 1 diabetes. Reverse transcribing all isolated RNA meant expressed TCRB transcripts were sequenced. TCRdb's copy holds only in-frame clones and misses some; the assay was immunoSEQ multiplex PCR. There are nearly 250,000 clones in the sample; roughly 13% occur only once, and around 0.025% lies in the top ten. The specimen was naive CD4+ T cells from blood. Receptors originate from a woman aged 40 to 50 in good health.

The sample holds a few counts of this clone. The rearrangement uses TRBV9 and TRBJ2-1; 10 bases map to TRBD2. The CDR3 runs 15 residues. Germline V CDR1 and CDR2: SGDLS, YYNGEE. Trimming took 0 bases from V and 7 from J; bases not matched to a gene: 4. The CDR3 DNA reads TGTGCCAGCAGCGTAGGAGCGGGGGGGCTAAATGAGCAGTTCTTC. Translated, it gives CASSVGAGGLNEQFF.

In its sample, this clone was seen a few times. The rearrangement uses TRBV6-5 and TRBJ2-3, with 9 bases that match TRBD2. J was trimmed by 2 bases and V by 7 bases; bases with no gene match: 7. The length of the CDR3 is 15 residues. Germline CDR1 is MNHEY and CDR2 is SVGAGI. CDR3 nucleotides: TGTGCCAGCACCAGTAGCGGGGGAGTCACAGATACGCAGTATTTT. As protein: CASTSSGGVTDTQYF.

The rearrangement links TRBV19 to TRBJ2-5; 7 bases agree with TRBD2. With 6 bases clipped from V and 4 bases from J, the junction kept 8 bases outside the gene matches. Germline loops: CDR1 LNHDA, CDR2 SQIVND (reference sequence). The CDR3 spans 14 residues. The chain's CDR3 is CASSPVWEGETQYF. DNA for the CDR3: TGTGCCAGTAGCCCGGTGTGGGAGGGAGAGACCCAGTACTTC. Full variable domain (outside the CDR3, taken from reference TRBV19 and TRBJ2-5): DGGITQSPKYLFRKEGQNVTLSCEQNLNHDAMYWYRQDPGQGLRLIYYSQIVNDFQKGDIAEGYSVSREKKESFPLTVTSAQKNPTAFYLCASSPVWEGETQYFGPGTRLLVL.

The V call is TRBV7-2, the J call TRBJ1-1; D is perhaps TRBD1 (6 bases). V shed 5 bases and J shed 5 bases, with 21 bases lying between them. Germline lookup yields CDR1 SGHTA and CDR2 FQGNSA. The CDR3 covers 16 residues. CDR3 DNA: TGTGCCAGCAGCGAAGGGGATGGACAGTTACGGACTGAAGCTTTCTTT. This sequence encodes CASSEGDGQLRTEAFF.

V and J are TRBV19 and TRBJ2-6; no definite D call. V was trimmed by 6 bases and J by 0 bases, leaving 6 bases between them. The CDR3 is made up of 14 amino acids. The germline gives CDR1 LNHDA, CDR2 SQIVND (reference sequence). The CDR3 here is CASSPISGANVLTF. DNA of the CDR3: TGTGCCAGTAGCCCTATCTCTGGGGCCAACGTCCTGACTTTC.

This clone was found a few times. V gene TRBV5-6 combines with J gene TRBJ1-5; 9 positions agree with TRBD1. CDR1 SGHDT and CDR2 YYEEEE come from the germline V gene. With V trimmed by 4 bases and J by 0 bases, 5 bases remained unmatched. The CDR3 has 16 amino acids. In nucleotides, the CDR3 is TGTGCCAGCAGCCGGACAGGGGTGGGTAGCAATCAGCCCCAGCATTTT. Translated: CASSRTGVGSNQPQHF.

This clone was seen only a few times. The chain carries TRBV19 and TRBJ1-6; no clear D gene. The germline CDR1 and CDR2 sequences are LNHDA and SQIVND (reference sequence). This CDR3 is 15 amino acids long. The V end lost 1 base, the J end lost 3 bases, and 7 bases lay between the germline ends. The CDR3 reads CASSIGPVYNSPLHF. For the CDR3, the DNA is TGTGCCAGTAGTATAGGCCCAGTCTATAATTCACCCCTCCACTTT.

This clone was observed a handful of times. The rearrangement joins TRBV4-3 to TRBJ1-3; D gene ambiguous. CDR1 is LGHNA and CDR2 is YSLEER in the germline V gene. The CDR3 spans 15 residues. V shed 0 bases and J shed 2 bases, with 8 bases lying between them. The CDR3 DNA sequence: TGCGCCAGCAGCCAAGATGCCGGGACTGGAAACACCATATATTTT. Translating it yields CASSQDAGTGNTIYF.

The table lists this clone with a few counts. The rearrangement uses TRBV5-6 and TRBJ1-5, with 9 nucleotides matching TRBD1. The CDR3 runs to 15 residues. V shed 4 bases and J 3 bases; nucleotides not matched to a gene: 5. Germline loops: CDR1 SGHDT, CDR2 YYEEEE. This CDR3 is CASSRRDRDNQPQHF. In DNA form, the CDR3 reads TGTGCCAGCAGCCGCCGGGACAGGGACAATCAGCCCCAGCATTTT.

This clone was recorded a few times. The CDR3 region has the DNA TGTGCCAGCAGTTCCTGGGGGGGAGGTAACTATGGCTACACCTTC. Its protein is CASSSWGGGNYGYTF. V gene TRBV27 combines with J gene TRBJ1-2; tentative D call: TRBD1 (5 bases). Germline V gene sequence: CDR1 MNHEY, CDR2 SMNVEV (reference sequence). This CDR3 has 15 residues. The ends were cut back, 4 bases at V and 1 base at J, with 13 bases in the middle.

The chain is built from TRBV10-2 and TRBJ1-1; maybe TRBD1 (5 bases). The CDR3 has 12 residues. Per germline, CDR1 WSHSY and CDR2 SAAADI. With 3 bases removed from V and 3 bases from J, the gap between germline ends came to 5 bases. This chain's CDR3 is CASSDRDTEAFF. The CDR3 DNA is TGCGCCAGCAGTGACAGGGACACTGAAGCTTTCTTT.

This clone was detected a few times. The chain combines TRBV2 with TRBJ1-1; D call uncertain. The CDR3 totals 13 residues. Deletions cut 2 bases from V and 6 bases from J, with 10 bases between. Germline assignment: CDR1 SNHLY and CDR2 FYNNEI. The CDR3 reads CASSENSEPEAFF. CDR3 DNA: TGTGCCAGCAGTGAAAATTCAGAACCTGAAGCTTTCTTT.

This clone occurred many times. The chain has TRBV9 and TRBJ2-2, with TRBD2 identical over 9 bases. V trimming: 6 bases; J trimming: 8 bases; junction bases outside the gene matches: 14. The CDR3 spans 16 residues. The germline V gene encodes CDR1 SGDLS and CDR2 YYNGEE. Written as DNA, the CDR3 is TGTGCCAGCACCATGCGAGTTAGCGGGGGTGCAGGGGAGCTGTTTTTT. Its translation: CASTMRVSGGAGELFF.

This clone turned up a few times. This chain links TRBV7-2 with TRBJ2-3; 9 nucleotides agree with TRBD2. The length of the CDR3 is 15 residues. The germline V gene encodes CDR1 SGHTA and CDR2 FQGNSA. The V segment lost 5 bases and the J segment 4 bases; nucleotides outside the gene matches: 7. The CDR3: CASSPSSGSADTQYF. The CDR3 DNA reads TGTGCCAGCAGCCCGAGTAGCGGGAGTGCAGATACGCAGTATTTT.

The CDR3 region is CASSRGTPYEQYF. Written as DNA, the CDR3 is TGTGCCAGCAGCAGGGGTACACCCTACGAGCAGTACTTC. The rearrangement joins TRBV7-2 to TRBJ2-7, with D possibly being TRBD1 (5 bases). CDR3 length equals 13 residues. The germline V gene encodes CDR1 SGHTA and CDR2 FQGNSA. V gave up 5 bases and J gave up 2 bases, with 10 bases separating them. The full variable domain, with the rest looked up from reference TRBV7-2 and TRBJ2-7, is GAGVSQSPSNKVTEKGKDVELRCDPISGHTALYWYRQSLGQGLEFLIYFQGNSAPDKSGLPSDRFSAERTGGSVSTLTIQRTQQEDSAVYLCASSRGTPYEQYFGPGTRLTVT.

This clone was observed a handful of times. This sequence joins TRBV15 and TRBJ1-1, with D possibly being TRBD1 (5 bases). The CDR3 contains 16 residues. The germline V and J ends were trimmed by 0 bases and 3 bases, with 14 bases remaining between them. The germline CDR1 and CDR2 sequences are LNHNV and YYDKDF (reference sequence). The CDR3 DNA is TGTGCCACCAGCAGAGATCCAGCAGGGTTGGACACTGAAGCTTTCTTT. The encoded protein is CATSRDPAGLDTEAFF.

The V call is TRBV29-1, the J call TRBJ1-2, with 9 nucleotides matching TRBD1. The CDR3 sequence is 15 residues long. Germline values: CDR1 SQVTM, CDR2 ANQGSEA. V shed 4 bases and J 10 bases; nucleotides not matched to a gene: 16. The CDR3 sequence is CSVGTRDRVFEDYTF. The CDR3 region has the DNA TGCAGCGTTGGTACTCGGGACAGGGTCTTTGAGGACTACACCTTC.

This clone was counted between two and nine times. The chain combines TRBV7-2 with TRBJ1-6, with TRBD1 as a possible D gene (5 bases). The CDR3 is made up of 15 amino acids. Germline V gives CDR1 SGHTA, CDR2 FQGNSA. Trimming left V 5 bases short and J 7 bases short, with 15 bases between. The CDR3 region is CASSREGSRNSPLHF. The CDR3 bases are TGTGCCAGCAGCAGGGAGGGGTCGCGAAATTCACCCCTCCACTTT.